This TCR beta chain was captured by sequencing in a study of pediatric ulcerative colitis (dated by TCRdb to between 2017 and 2020). About the study as a whole: Nine or ten newly diagnosed, treatment-naive pediatric ulcerative colitis patients and a few non-IBD control children each provided paired blood and rectal samples.

Using the immunoSEQ TRB Survey service, rearranged CDR3 beta regions were amplified from genomic DNA with multiplex V and J primers. To keep sequencing depth equal across samples, survey-level depth of up to 500,000 reads per sample was applied. The libraries were purified, combined into pools and sequenced with Illumina technology. As for the original processing: Productive clonality, sample overlap, pairwise scatters, CDR3 beta length, V/D/J gene usage and productiveness were assessed with immunoSEQ online tools. Calculated diversity was the number of unique rearrangements divided by total templates times 100; Shannon and Simpson indices were also computed. Principal component analysis used the R prcomp function and ggbiplot package on Z-score normalized data. Morisita's index was used to quantify the clonal overlap between blood and rectum within each subject. TCRdb stores this immuneACCESS table with in-frame sequences only. Part of the clones is absent; in the studies checked, under half of the shortfall reflects unresolved V genes, and no reason is known for the rest. The V and J calls and clone size come from that table; D and trimming were worked out from the DNA. A total of tens of thousands of clones appear in this sample, about 90% of them only once. Of the sample, approximately 1.5% falls within the top ten clones.

General conclusions and limits of the study: Because repertoires were derived from total lymphocyte DNA, patterns in rare subsets such as regulatory T cells may not have been reflected. Features of the rectal repertoire distinguished controls, mild-moderate colitis patients and acute severe colitis patients, and in acute severe colitis, rectal diversity was reduced because of clonal expansions. For technical reasons, blood samples from a couple of patients gave substantially fewer templates, and these samples were excluded from the blood-rectal overlap analysis. The healthy control group was small, consisting of only four individuals. Compared with controls, ulcerative colitis patients showed significantly higher autologous blood-rectal clonal overlap, a finding that suggests increased T cell trafficking to inflamed tissue. A couple of rectal CDR3 clonotypes were detected in all ulcerative colitis patients and were not detected in any of the controls.

Controls underwent colonoscopy for suspected IBD, had macroscopically and histologically normal endoscopy, and were not diagnosed with IBD within the following year. A blood sample was obtained concurrently with the colonoscopy. The Wizard kit (Promega) was used to extract genomic DNA from both blood and intestinal samples. For CDR1 and CDR2, the germline V gene lists SNHLY and FYNNEI. Measured from the cysteine to the phenylalanine, the CDR3 is 12 residues long. CDR3 DNA only is kept here, 36 bases in frame from base 1. Regarding this clone: Its antigen is still unknown. One end of the junction varies from germline; a read error may be responsible.

Sequencing was done on a sample of blood. The receptor was isolated from a boy between 10 and 17 years old who was a control in a study of pediatric ulcerative colitis. In this chain, TRBV2 is recombined with TRBJ2-1; the D segment cannot be called with confidence. The CDR3 reads as follows: CASTEGINEQFF. The DNA is as follows: TGTGCCAGCACTGAAGGCATCAATGAGCAGTTCTTC.